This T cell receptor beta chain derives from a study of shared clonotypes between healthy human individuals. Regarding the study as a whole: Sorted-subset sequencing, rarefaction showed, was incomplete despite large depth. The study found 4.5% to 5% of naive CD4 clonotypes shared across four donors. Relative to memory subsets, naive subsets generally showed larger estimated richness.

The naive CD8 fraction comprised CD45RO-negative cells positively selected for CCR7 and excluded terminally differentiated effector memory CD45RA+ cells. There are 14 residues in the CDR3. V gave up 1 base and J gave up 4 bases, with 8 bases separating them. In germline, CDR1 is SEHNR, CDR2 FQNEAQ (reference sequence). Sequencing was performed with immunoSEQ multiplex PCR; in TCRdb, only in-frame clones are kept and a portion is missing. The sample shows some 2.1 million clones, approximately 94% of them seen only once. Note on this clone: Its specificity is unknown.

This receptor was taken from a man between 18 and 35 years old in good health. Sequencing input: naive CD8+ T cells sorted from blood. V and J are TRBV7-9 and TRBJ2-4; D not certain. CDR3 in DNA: TGTGCCAGCAGCTTAGTGAGCCCGAAAAACATTCAGTACTTC. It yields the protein CASSLVSPKNIQYF.